The 32 T cell receptor beta chains below all came from one sample that was sequenced in a study of B cell selection in AIRE deficiency. The sorted conventional CD4 T cells were gated as CD4+CD127+. Measured with immunoSEQ multiplex PCR; TCRdb has only the in-frame clones, and not every one. This table has roughly 25,000 clones, nearly 98% appearing once. Sequenced material: conventional CD4+ T cells sorted from PBMCs. Source of these receptors: a human donor with AIRE deficiency.

The genes are TRBV25-1 and TRBJ2-5, with D possibly being TRBD2 (5 bases). V was clipped by 4 bases and J by 3 bases, with 21 bases between them. Germline CDR1 MGHDK, CDR2 SYGVNS. This CDR3 has 17 amino acids. The CDR3 loop is CASSGYGGPLIKETQYF. CDR3 DNA sequence: TGTGCCAGCAGTGGTTACGGCGGGCCGCTGATAAAAGAGACCCAGTACTTC.

This clone occurred once. The rearrangement links TRBV5-1 to TRBJ1-5, with unresolved D. Germline CDR1 SGHRS, CDR2 YFSETQ. Trimming removed 4 bases at V and 2 bases at J, with 16 bases between. The CDR3 contains 16 residues. The CDR3 nucleotides are TGCGCCAGCAGCACCGGCCTCTCTGGTGGCAATCAGCCCCAGCATTTT. Translation gives CASSTGLSGGNQPQHF. Full variable domain (rest looked up from reference TRBV5-1 and TRBJ1-5): KAGVTQTPRYLIKTRGQQVTLSCSPISGHRSVSWYQQTPGQGLQFLFEYFSETQRNKGNFPGRFSGRQFSNSRSEMNVSTLELGDSALYLCASSTGLSGGNQPQHFGDGTRLSIL.

The chain employs TRBV15 and TRBJ1-5; D is perhaps TRBD1 (5 bases). Trimming cost V 6 bases and J 5 bases, with 11 bases left between them. Germline CDR1 and CDR2: LNHNV and YYDKDF (reference sequence). This CDR3 has 13 residues. The CDR3 nucleotides read TGTGCCACCAGGGGGGGGGATTATCAGCCCCAGCATTTT. It is translated as CATRGGDYQPQHF.

The rearrangement uses TRBV19 and TRBJ2-1; D not certain. V gave up 6 bases and J gave up 8 bases, with 8 bases separating them. Germline CDR1 reads LNHDA; CDR2 reads SQIVND (reference sequence). The CDR3 loop spans 11 amino acids. The CDR3 region has the DNA TGTGCCAGTAGGGGCTTGGATGAGCAGTTCTTC. Its translation is CASRGLDEQFF. Full variable domain (rest looked up from reference TRBV19 and TRBJ2-1): DGGITQSPKYLFRKEGQNVTLSCEQNLNHDAMYWYRQDPGQGLRLIYYSQIVNDFQKGDIAEGYSVSREKKESFPLTVTSAQKNPTAFYLCASRGLDEQFFGPGTRLTVL.

Here the CDR3 reads CASKTSATEQYF. CDR3 DNA sequence: TGTGCCAGCAAAACCTCCGCTACCGAGCAGTACTTC. The chain couples TRBV7-2 to TRBJ2-7; D gene uncertain. This CDR3 region has 12 residues. Trimming cost V 7 bases and J 6 bases, with 13 bases left between them. Germline V gene data show CDR1 as SGHTA and CDR2 as FQGNSA. The variable domain in full, completed from reference TRBV7-2 and TRBJ2-7, reads GAGVSQSPSNKVTEKGKDVELRCDPISGHTALYWYRQSLGQGLEFLIYFQGNSAPDKSGLPSDRFSAERTGGSVSTLTIQRTQQEDSAVYLCASKTSATEQYFGPGTRLTVT.

The V call is TRBV28, the J call TRBJ1-5; TRBD1 might be the D (5 bases). The CDR3 spans 13 residues. Germline-derived CDR1 and CDR2 are MDHEN and SYDVKM. The ends were cut back, 6 bases at V and 12 bases at J, with 18 bases in the middle. The DNA for the CDR3 is TGTGCCAGCAGCTCCCCTCGACAGTACGTCCAGCATTTT. Protein product: CASSSPRQYVQHF.

The chain couples TRBV5-1 to TRBJ2-7, with D perhaps matching TRBD1 (7 bases). Germline V CDR1 and CDR2: SGHRS, YFSETQ. Trimming removed 1 base at V and 1 base at J, with 12 bases between. The CDR3 has 15 amino acids. CDR3 nucleotides: TGCGCCAGCAGCTTGTTGGCGGGACAGTCCTACGAGCAGTACTTC. It translates to CASSLLAGQSYEQYF. Full variable domain (rest looked up from reference TRBV5-1 and TRBJ2-7): KAGVTQTPRYLIKTRGQQVTLSCSPISGHRSVSWYQQTPGQGLQFLFEYFSETQRNKGNFPGRFSGRQFSNSRSEMNVSTLELGDSALYLCASSLLAGQSYEQYFGPGTRLTVT.

The J gene is TRBJ1-5, the V gene TRBV6-5; 9 bases map to TRBD1. Germline V gene sequence: CDR1 MNHEY, CDR2 SVGAGI. This CDR3 has 15 amino acids. V lost 5 bases to trimming and J lost 1 base; unmatched junction nucleotides: 3. In DNA, the CDR3 is TGTGCCAGCAGTAAAGGACAGGGGAGCAATCAGCCCCAGCATTTT. This gives the protein CASSKGQGSNQPQHF.

This sequence joins TRBV7-3 and TRBJ2-1; D might be TRBD1 (5 bases). Germline V CDR1 and CDR2: SGHTA, FQGTGA. The CDR3 covers 13 residues. Deletions cut 4 bases from V and 7 bases from J, with 11 bases between. CDR3 residues: CASSSRVGNEQFF. DNA of the CDR3: TGTGCCAGCAGCTCCAGGGTCGGGAATGAGCAGTTCTTC.

The chain recombines TRBV29-1 with TRBJ2-3; D is uncertain. Germline V lookup: CDR1 SQVTM, CDR2 ANQGSEA. V lost 1 base to trimming and J lost 0 bases, with 2 bases between them. This CDR3 contains 12 residues. In DNA form, the CDR3 reads TGCAGCGTTGAAGGTAGCACAGATACGCAGTATTTT. This sequence encodes CSVEGSTDTQYF.

As for this clone: The junction departs from germline at one end; a sequencing error may be responsible. The rearrangement uses TRBV6-4 and TRBJ1-1; the D is unclear. The germline CDR1 and CDR2 sequences are MRHNA and SNTAGT. The CDR3 runs to 13 residues. DNA of the CDR3: TGTACCAGCAGTGACGGGGAGAACACTGAAGCTTTCTTT. Amino acids: CTSSDGENTEAFF.

The J gene is TRBJ1-2, the V gene TRBV7-8; no reliable D call. CDR1 is SGHVS, CDR2 FQNEAQ, per germline. CDR3 size: 17 residues. The V end was cut by 1 base, the J end by 6 bases, with 21 bases between. DNA of the CDR3: TGTGCCAGCAGCTTAGGTTCAGTAAGACCCCTGAAAAATGGCTACACCTTC. Its translation: CASSLGSVRPLKNGYTF.

This clone was counted a few times. The CDR3 DNA reads as TGTGCCAGCAAGAAACAGGGTCTTAATCAGCCCCAGCATTTT. It codes for CASKKQGLNQPQHF. The chain carries TRBV21-1 and TRBJ1-5; whether TRBD1, the table's D call, matches the DNA was not checked. TRBV21-1 is designated a pseudogene. This CDR3 is 14 amino acids long.

The rearrangement joins TRBV7-3 to TRBJ2-7; TRBD1 matches at 8 bases. The CDR3 extends over 15 amino acids. Per the germline V gene, CDR1 is SGHTA and CDR2 is FQGTGA. The V segment lost 4 bases and the J segment 2 bases; nucleotides outside the gene matches: 7. In nucleotides, the CDR3 is TGTGCCAGCAGCTATCAGGGGGCTGGACCCTACGAGCAGTACTTC. Its protein is CASSYQGAGPYEQYF.

The chain links TRBV29-1 to TRBJ1-2; the match to TRBD1 covers 8 bases. The V segment lost 7 bases and the J segment 8 bases; nucleotides outside the gene matches: 6. The length of the CDR3 is 11 residues. Germline V gene sequence: CDR1 SQVTM, CDR2 ANQGSEA. CDR3 DNA sequence: TGCAGCGCCGACAGGGGTAGGGGCTACACCTTC. Translation gives CSADRGRGYTF.

The gene calls are TRBV11-2 and TRBJ2-5, with a weak D call TRBD1 (6 bases). Per germline, CDR1 SGHAT and CDR2 FQNNGV. This CDR3 comprises 14 residues. V lost 8 bases and J 4 bases, leaving 17 bases between the germline ends. Written as DNA, the CDR3 is TGTGCCAGCCGGACAGAAAACCGGGGAGAGACCCAGTACTTC. This encodes CASRTENRGETQYF.

The CDR3 bases are TGTGCCAGCTCACCACGCAGGGGGCAGGACAATGAGCAGTTCTTC. Amino acids: CASSPRRGQDNEQFF. This rearrangement joins TRBV18 to TRBJ2-1; 8 bases map to TRBD1. The CDR3 length is 15 residues. CDR1 KGHSH and CDR2 LQKENI come from the germline V gene. The junction had 4 bases not matched to a gene; V was cut back by 1 base and J by 5 bases.

This clone appeared once. The chain combines TRBV18 with TRBJ1-1; D remains ambiguous. Germline-derived CDR1 and CDR2 are KGHSH and LQKENI. The length of the CDR3 is 14 residues. Trimming left V 2 bases short and J 4 bases short, with 11 bases between. DNA of the CDR3: TGTGCCAGCTCACCAAAAGATCTGACCACTGAAGCTTTCTTT. This sequence encodes CASSPKDLTTEAFF.

This clone was seen a single time. The rearrangement uses TRBV30 and TRBJ2-2, with 8 bases identical to TRBD1. With V trimmed by 2 bases and J by 5 bases, 19 bases remained unmatched. There are 19 residues in the CDR3. Germline V gives CDR1 GTSNPN, CDR2 SVGIG (reference sequence). In nucleotides, the CDR3 is TGTGCCTGGAGTAAAGGGGGCAGGGGGCGCCGGGGTACAACCGGGGAGCTGTTTTTT. Translating gives CAWSKGGRGRRGTTGELFF.

The CDR3 DNA follows: TGTGCCAGTAGTATAAGAGGGGGTTATGGCTACACCTTC. As protein: CASSIRGGYGYTF. The J gene is TRBJ1-2, the V gene TRBV19; TRBD1 is a possible D gene (6 bases). Trimming left V 2 bases short and J 5 bases short, with 9 bases between. The CDR3 length is 13 residues. The germline V gene encodes CDR1 LNHDA and CDR2 SQIVND (reference sequence).

The rearrangement uses TRBV2 and TRBJ2-3; 8 bases are a match to TRBD1. The germline V gene encodes CDR1 SNHLY and CDR2 FYNNEI. The CDR3 is 16 amino acids. V lost 1 base, J lost 10 bases, and 13 bases stayed unmatched. The CDR3 loop is CASSEDRTGRTNAQYF. The CDR3 region has the DNA TGTGCCAGCAGTGAAGATAGGACAGGGAGGACGAATGCGCAGTATTTT.

This chain connects TRBV29-1 to TRBJ2-2, with a tentative D call TRBD1 (6 bases). The V gene lost 0 bases and the J gene lost 6 bases, with 17 bases spanning the gap. This CDR3 is built from 16 residues. Germline V CDR1 and CDR2: SQVTM, ANQGSEA. Here the CDR3 DNA reads TGCAGCGTTGAAGATCGCAGGGGTTTCGACTCCGGGGAGCTGTTTTTT. Its protein product is CSVEDRRGFDSGELFF.

This rearrangement joins TRBV5-1 to TRBJ1-2, with D hard to call. Trimming removed 9 bases from V and 0 bases from J, with 12 bases in between. CDR1 SGHRS and CDR2 YFSETQ come from the germline V gene. The CDR3 has 13 amino acids. The CDR3 DNA is TGCGCCACTGCCGTTGGGTCTAACTATGGCTACACCTTC. Translation gives CATAVGSNYGYTF. Complete variable domain (other parts from reference TRBV5-1 and TRBJ1-2): KAGVTQTPRYLIKTRGQQVTLSCSPISGHRSVSWYQQTPGQGLQFLFEYFSETQRNKGNFPGRFSGRQFSNSRSEMNVSTLELGDSALYLCATAVGSNYGYTFGSGTRLTVV.

The chain has TRBV5-5 and TRBJ2-5; tentative D call: TRBD2 (5 bases). V was clipped by 0 bases and J by 5 bases, with 11 bases between them. CDR3 length: 14 amino acids. CDR1 and CDR2 from the germline V gene are SGHKS and YYEKEE (reference sequence). Written as DNA, the CDR3 is TGTGCCAGCAGCTTGGGACTGGGAGTTGAGACCCAGTACTTC. This translates into CASSLGLGVETQYF.

The chain joins TRBV7-3 to TRBJ2-1; the D is unclear. This CDR3 comprises 11 residues. Germline V lookup: CDR1 SGHTA, CDR2 FQGTGA. With 1 base removed from V and 8 bases from J, the gap between germline ends came to 3 bases. CDR3 sequence reads: CASSLNHEQFF. In nucleotides, the CDR3 is TGTGCCAGCAGCTTAAACCATGAGCAGTTCTTC.

The CDR3 protein is CASSQGLAAQYF. As DNA, the CDR3 is TGTGCCAGCAGCCAGGGACTAGCGGCACAGTACTTC. The chain links TRBV7-2 to TRBJ2-7, with 11 bases lining up with TRBD2. Germline-derived CDR1 and CDR2 are SGHTA and FQGNSA. This CDR3 region has 12 residues. V was pared by 5 bases and J by 10 bases, with 4 bases of the junction left unmatched. Variable domain in full (rest from reference TRBV7-2 and TRBJ2-7): GAGVSQSPSNKVTEKGKDVELRCDPISGHTALYWYRQSLGQGLEFLIYFQGNSAPDKSGLPSDRFSAERTGGSVSTLTIQRTQQEDSAVYLCASSQGLAAQYFGPGTRLTVT.

V is TRBV11-1 and J is TRBJ2-7; TRBD1 aligns across 7 bases. CDR1 and CDR2 from the germline V gene are SGHAT and FQDESV (reference sequence). V was clipped by 1 base and J by 0 bases; unmatched bases: 3. CDR3 length: 15 amino acids. CDR3 loop: CASSLVGDSSYEQYF. The CDR3 DNA reads as TGTGCCAGCAGCTTAGTGGGGGACAGCTCCTACGAGCAGTACTTC.

The V call is TRBV6-1, the J call TRBJ2-7; 9 nucleotides agree with TRBD2. V shed 6 bases and J 2 bases; nucleotides not matched to a gene: 8. Germline V gives CDR1 MNHNS, CDR2 SASEGT. The CDR3 is 15 residues long. The CDR3 is CASSPLAGSTYEQYF. In DNA form, the CDR3 reads TGTGCCAGCAGCCCCCTAGCGGGAAGTACCTACGAGCAGTACTTC.

This rearrangement joins TRBV7-8 to TRBJ2-1, with D tentatively TRBD1 (5 bases). CDR1 is SGHVS and CDR2 is FQNEAQ in the germline V gene. This CDR3 has 12 amino acids. Deletions cut 5 bases from V and 13 bases from J, with 15 bases between. The CDR3 here is CASSLSGAVQFF. For the CDR3, the DNA is TGTGCCAGCAGCCTATCTGGGGCTGTACAGTTCTTC. Using reference TRBV7-8 and TRBJ2-1 for the parts outside the CDR3, the full variable domain is GAGVSQSPRYKVAKRGQDVALRCDPISGHVSLFWYQQALGQGPEFLTYFQNEAQLDKSGLPSDRFFAERPEGSVSTLKIQRTQQEDSAVYLCASSLSGAVQFFGPGTRLTVL.

The V call is TRBV14, the J call TRBJ1-1, with D perhaps TRBD1 (5 bases). V dropped 5 bases and J dropped 1 base, with 11 bases sitting between them. The CDR3 runs to 14 residues. CDR1 is SGHDN and CDR2 is FVKESK in the germline V gene. CDR3 loop: CASSEGRSNTEAFF. Here the CDR3 DNA reads TGTGCCAGCAGCGAGGGACGGTCGAACACTGAAGCTTTCTTT.

This chain links TRBV7-2 with TRBJ1-3; 8 nucleotides align to TRBD1. Losses at the gene ends were 5 bases for V and 2 bases for J; bases not matched to a gene: 5. The germline gives CDR1 SGHTA, CDR2 FQGNSA. The CDR3 consists of 15 residues. Here the CDR3 DNA reads TGTGCCAGCAGCCAGAGGACAGGGACTGGAAACACCATATATTTT. This encodes CASSQRTGTGNTIYF.

The chain uses TRBV7-7 and TRBJ2-5; weak D call: TRBD1 (5 bases). The length of the CDR3 is 15 residues. CDR1 is SSHAT and CDR2 is FNYEAQ in the germline V gene (reference sequence). Trimming left V 1 base short and J 4 bases short, with 13 bases between. In DNA, the CDR3 is TGTGCCAGCAGCTTAGGTTCTGGGGCGGCAGAGACCCAGTACTTC. This gives the protein CASSLGSGAAETQYF.